The sequence of this T cell receptor (beta chain) was determined in a study of cytomegalovirus exposure and HLA in healthy donors. Study findings and constraints: The majority of TCR sequences were rare, yet some public TCRs appeared in many donors. It was shown in a later analysis that HLA-associated TCR beta chains were more clonally expanded than other, equally common chains. After further analysis at a later stage, 16,951 TCR beta sequences were associated with HLA alleles at 0.05 false discovery rate. The classifier reportedly diagnosed cytomegalovirus status with high specificity and sensitivity.

This CDR3 has 17 residues. The J segment lost 5 bases and the V segment lost 0 bases, leaving 8 bases of the junction unmatched. In germline, CDR1 is SGHRS, CDR2 YFSETQ. Amplification used 60 Vbeta primers and 13 Jbeta primers. The protocol was immunoSEQ multiplex PCR, while the TCRdb copy is restricted to in-frame clones and leaves out a portion. The sample consists of more than 100,000 clones, around 78% of them appearing once. In regard to this clone: The antigen is undetermined.

This clonotype was obtained from a female donor in good health and CMV-seropositive. Sequencing was done on a sample of PBMCs. This chain links TRBV5-1 with TRBJ2-5; 12 bases match TRBD2. As DNA, the CDR3 is TGCGCCAGCAGCTTGGTGACTAGCGGGAGTACGGGGGAGACCCAGTACTTC. Its protein product is CASSLVTSGSTGETQYF.